The next 2 T cell receptor beta chains were all read from a single sample in a study of T cell changes during pregnancy in multiple sclerosis. TCRdb's table, derived via immunoSEQ multiplex PCR, lists solely in-frame clones and lacks some. Among fewer than 95,000 clones listed, around 93% were seen once. The input for sequencing was peripheral blood, taken in the first trimester of pregnancy. These receptors were obtained from a female donor with multiple sclerosis, enrolled in a pregnancy study.

The chain employs TRBV19 and TRBJ1-2; maybe TRBD1 (5 bases). The CDR3 runs 16 residues. Per germline, CDR1 LNHDA and CDR2 SQIVND (reference sequence). V gave up 0 bases and J gave up 4 bases, with 15 bases separating them. For the CDR3, the DNA is TGTGCCAGTAGTATAGACCGAGACAGTTTAGCCTATGGCTACACCTTC. Protein: CASSIDRDSLAYGYTF.

The chain links TRBV7-9 to TRBJ1-1, with D uncertain. Deletions cut 4 bases from V and 7 bases from J, with 10 bases between. The CDR3 consists of 12 residues. Germline V lookup: CDR1 SEHNR, CDR2 FQNEAQ (reference sequence). CDR3 DNA sequence: TGTGCCAGCAGCTCCCAGTTGAATGAAGCTTTCTTT. This codes for CASSSQLNEAFF.